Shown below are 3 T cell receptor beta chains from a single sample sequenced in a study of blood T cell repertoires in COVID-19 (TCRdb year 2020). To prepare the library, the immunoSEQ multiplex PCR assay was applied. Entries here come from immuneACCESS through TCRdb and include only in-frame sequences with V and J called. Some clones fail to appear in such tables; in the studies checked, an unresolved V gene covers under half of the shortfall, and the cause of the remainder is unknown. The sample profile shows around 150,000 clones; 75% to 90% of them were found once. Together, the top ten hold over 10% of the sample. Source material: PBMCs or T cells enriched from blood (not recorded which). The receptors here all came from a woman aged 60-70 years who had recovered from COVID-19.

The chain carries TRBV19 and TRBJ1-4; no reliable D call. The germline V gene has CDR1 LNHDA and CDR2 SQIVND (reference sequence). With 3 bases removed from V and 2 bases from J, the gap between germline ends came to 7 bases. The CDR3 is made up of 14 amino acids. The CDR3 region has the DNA TGTGCCAGTAGTATCGGAGGGACTAATGAAAAACTGTTTTTT. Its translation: CASSIGGTNEKLFF.

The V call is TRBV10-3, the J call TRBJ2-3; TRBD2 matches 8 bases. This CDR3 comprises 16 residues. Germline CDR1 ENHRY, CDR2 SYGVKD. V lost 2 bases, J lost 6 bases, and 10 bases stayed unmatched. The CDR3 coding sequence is TGTGCCATCAGTGAGAAGGATAGCGGGGTTCGGGATACGCAGTATTTT. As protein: CAISEKDSGVRDTQYF.

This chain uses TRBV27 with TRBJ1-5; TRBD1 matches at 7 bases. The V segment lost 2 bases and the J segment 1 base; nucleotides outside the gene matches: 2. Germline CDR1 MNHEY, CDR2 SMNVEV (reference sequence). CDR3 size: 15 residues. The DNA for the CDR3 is TGTGCCAGCAGTTTAGAGGGGGCGAGCAATCAGCCCCAGCATTTT. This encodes CASSLEGASNQPQHF.